This note documents a single T cell receptor (beta chain) sequence. The antigen remains undetermined. V was shortened by 2 bases and J by 9 bases, with 11 bases between the two germline ends. CDR3 length: 13 residues. Germline V gene lookup returns CDR1 KGHSH and CDR2 LQKENI. Everyone who donated was a healthy Caucasian. TCRdb re-analysed the 5' RACE reads in MiXCR, keeping a single row per CDR3 protein. The table records approximately 500,000 distinct CDR3 sequences, approximately 16% of them present only once. This sample is drawn from a study of identical twins. Findings of the study overall: Instead of following the same donors, the conclusions were based on cross-sectional statistical analysis.

This sample was also put to use in a study of yellow fever vaccine responses in identical twins.

The J gene is TRBJ2-1, the V gene TRBV18, with D tentatively TRBD1 or TRBD2 (5 bases each). Sequences were obtained from CD4+ T cells sorted from blood. The receptor was isolated from a woman under 30 in good health. The CDR3 here is CASSPMGTFEQFF. DNA of the CDR3: TGTGCCAGCTCACCAATGGGGACCTTTGAGCAGTTCTTC.